This TCR beta chain originates from a study of shared clonotypes between healthy human individuals. Overall study context: The study used three CD4 naive, three CD4 memory, two CD8 naive and one CD8 memory plate per donor. Study-level results: Generally, naive subsets came out with larger estimated richness than memory subsets. Naive CD4 clonotypes overlapped across a handful of donors at around 5%.

A word on this clone: Antigen unknown.

The CDR3 runs 14 residues. V was shortened by 4 bases and J by 0 bases, with 11 bases between the two germline ends. CDR1 and CDR2 from the germline V gene are SGHNT and YYREEE (reference sequence). TCRdb keeps only in-frame clones here, not all; method: immunoSEQ multiplex PCR. The repertoire has some 1 million clones, around 74% of them found once; the top ten carry roughly 1.4%. The J gene is TRBJ2-7, the V gene TRBV5-4; D remains unclear. Sequenced material: memory CD4+ T cells sorted from blood. Sample subset: CD45RA-negative fraction. The clonotype originates from a man in his late teens or twenties in good health. DNA for the CDR3: TGTGCCAGCAGCGCGTTCGGCAGCTCCTACGAGCAGTACTTC. Translated: CASSAFGSSYEQYF.